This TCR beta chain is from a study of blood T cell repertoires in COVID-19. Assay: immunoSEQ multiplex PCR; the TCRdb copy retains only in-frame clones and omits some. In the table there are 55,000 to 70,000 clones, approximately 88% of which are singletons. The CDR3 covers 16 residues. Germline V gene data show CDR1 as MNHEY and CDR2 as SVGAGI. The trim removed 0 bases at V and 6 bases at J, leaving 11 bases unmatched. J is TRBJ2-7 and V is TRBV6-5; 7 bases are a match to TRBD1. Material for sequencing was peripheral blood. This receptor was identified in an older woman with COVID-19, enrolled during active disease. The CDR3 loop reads CASSYSTGVLGGEQYF. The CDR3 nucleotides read TGTGCCAGCAGTTACTCAACAGGGGTTTTAGGAGGCGAGCAGTACTTC.